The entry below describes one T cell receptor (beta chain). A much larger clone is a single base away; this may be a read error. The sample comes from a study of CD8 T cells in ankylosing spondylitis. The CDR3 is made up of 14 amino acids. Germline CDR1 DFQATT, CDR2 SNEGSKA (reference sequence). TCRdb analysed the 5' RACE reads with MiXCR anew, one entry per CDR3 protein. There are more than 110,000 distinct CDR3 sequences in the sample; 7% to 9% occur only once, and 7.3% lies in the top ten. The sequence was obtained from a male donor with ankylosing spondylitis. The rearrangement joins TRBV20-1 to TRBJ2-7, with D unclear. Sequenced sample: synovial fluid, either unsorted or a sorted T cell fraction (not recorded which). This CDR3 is CSATKETPPYKQYF. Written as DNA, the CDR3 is TGCAGTGCTACGAAGGAGACACCCCCCTACAAGCAGTACTTC.